Each of the 10 T cell receptor beta chains below was sequenced from the same sample in a study of T cells in Graves' hyperthyroidism and ophthalmopathy. What was amplified from RNA transcripts were TCR beta CDR3 regions. In the first-round RT-PCR of the TCR CDR3, the HTBI primer set was used. Using its own MiXCR run on the multiplex PCR reads, TCRdb lists one record per CDR3 protein. This sample has around 200,000 distinct CDR3 sequences, with around 20% found just once. Sequencing input: blood. These receptors were obtained from a man aged 35-49 years with Graves' hyperthyroidism.

There are many counts of this clonotype. The chain recombines TRBV28 with TRBJ1-1, with D uncertain. V lost 4 bases and J 4 bases, leaving 10 bases between the germline ends. Germline-derived CDR1 and CDR2 are MDHEN and SYDVKM. This CDR3 has 13 amino acids. Here the CDR3 reads CASSWSDLTEAFF. The CDR3 DNA reads as TGTGCCAGCAGTTGGTCGGACCTCACTGAAGCTTTCTTT.

This clonotype was observed many times. The chain uses TRBV20-1 and TRBJ2-1; D is uncertain. Germline V CDR1 and CDR2: DFQATT, SNEGSKA (reference sequence). The CDR3 totals 11 residues. Trimming cost V 6 bases and J 10 bases, with 13 bases left between them. The CDR3 bases are TGCAGTGCGTTGGCGGATTGGGAGCAGTTCTTC. Encoded protein: CSALADWEQFF.

The table lists this clonotype with many counts. The genes are TRBV6-2 or TRBV6-3 and TRBJ1-2; possibly TRBD1 for D (6 bases). The CDR3 runs to 16 residues. The germline gives CDR1 MNHEY, CDR2 SVGEGT. Trimming removed 0 bases from V and 0 bases from J, with 11 bases in between. The CDR3 nucleotides read TGTGCCAGCAGTTACTCGACAGGCGTTACTAACTATGGCTACACCTTC. It is translated as CASSYSTGVTNYGYTF.

V usage is TRBV5-1 and J usage is TRBJ1-2; 9 bases are shared with TRBD1. The V and J ends lost 3 bases and 4 bases, in that order; junction bases with no gene match: 7. CDR1 SGHRS and CDR2 YFSETQ come from the germline V gene. The CDR3 is 15 amino acids. Here the CDR3 DNA reads TGCGCCAGCAGCTCCGGGACAGGGCCCCTCTATGGCTACACCTTC. Protein: CASSSGTGPLYGYTF.

This clonotype was detected once. The CDR3 DNA follows: TGTGCCAGCAGTTCCTCCCGGGACTCCTACGAGCAGTACTTC. Translation: CASSSSRDSYEQYF. This chain links TRBV2 with TRBJ2-7; maybe TRBD2 (5 bases). Trimming left V 5 bases short and J 0 bases short, with 11 bases between. CDR3 size: 14 residues. Germline V gives CDR1 SNHLY, CDR2 FYNNEI.

This sequence joins TRBV4-3 and TRBJ1-1; TRBD1 aligns across 11 bases. The CDR3 is 18 residues long. Germline CDR1 and CDR2: LGHNA and YSLEER. The V segment lost 0 bases and the J segment 3 bases; nucleotides outside the gene matches: 9. The CDR3 region is CASSQDWTGGPRDTEAFF. The CDR3 DNA reads TGCGCCAGCAGCCAAGATTGGACAGGGGGCCCGAGGGACACTGAAGCTTTCTTT.

This clonotype was seen a handful of times. V usage is TRBV5-1 and J usage is TRBJ2-5, with D possibly being TRBD1 (6 bases). Per germline, CDR1 SGHRS and CDR2 YFSETQ. The CDR3 has 14 residues. V was cut by 7 bases and J by 2 bases, with 15 bases left in between. The CDR3 DNA reads as TGCGCCAGCGCCTCCGGGACATATCAAGAGACCCAGTACTTC. Its translation: CASASGTYQETQYF.

The V call is TRBV6-5, the J call TRBJ1-5; D gene ambiguous. V lost 4 bases and J 5 bases, leaving 9 bases between the germline ends. CDR3 length: 13 amino acids. From germline, CDR1 is MNHEY and CDR2 SVGAGI. In nucleotides, the CDR3 is TGTGCCAGCAGTTGGACCCGGGATCAGCCCCAGCATTTT. Translating gives CASSWTRDQPQHF.

This clonotype was observed a handful of times. The gene calls are TRBV7-3 and TRBJ2-1; 13 bases are a match to TRBD2. Trimming took 5 bases from V and 0 from J; bases not matched to a gene: 4. CDR3 length: 17 amino acids. CDR1 SGHTA and CDR2 FQGTGA come from the germline V gene. The CDR3 sequence: CASSRLAGGSSYNEQFF. For the CDR3, the DNA is TGTGCCAGCAGCCGACTAGCGGGGGGAAGCTCCTACAATGAGCAGTTCTTC.

Concerning this clonotype itself: At one of its ends the junction is not consistent with the germline gene, which may arise from a read error. J is TRBJ2-1 and V is TRBV6-5, with 7 positions matching TRBD1. CDR1 is MNHEY, CDR2 SVGAGI, per germline. The CDR3 consists of 17 residues. CDR3 bases: TGTGCCAGCAGTTACTCCTCCGGGACAGAGCCCTACAGTGAGCAGTTCTTC. It codes for CASSYSSGTEPYSEQFF.